A selection of T cell receptor beta chains follows, all from one sample in a study of blood T cell repertoires in COVID-19. The method was immunoSEQ multiplex PCR; TCRdb's version includes in-frame clones alone and lacks a portion of them. This table has approximately 100,000 clones, about nine tenths appearing once. Sequencing used peripheral blood. The source is a woman of 80 years or more in a cohort sampled during active COVID-19. The CDR3 runs from the conserved cysteine through the conserved F or W. D genes are given only for firm matches. Where a row states a size, it is once, few, many or the class of an expanded clone; other rows omit it.

DNA	CDR3	size	D	V	J
TGCGCCAGCAGCCCCCACTCTACCGGGGAGCTGTTTTTT	CASSPHSTGELFF	-	-	TRBV5-1	TRBJ2-2
TGTGCCAGCAGCAGTATCCGGGACAGGGTTAATGAAAAACTGTTTTTT	CASSSIRDRVNEKLFF	few	TRBD1	TRBV5-6	TRBJ1-4
TGCGCCAGCAGCTTAATACTAGCGGGAGGCTACAATGAGCAGTTCTTC	CASSLILAGGYNEQFF	-	TRBD2	TRBV5-1	TRBJ2-1
TGTGCCATCAGCACCGGGACTCACTCCTACAATGAGCAGTTCTTC	CAISTGTHSYNEQFF	-	-	TRBV6-6	TRBJ2-1
TGTGCCAGCAGCCCCACGGGACAGGCCTCCTACGAGCAGTACTTC	CASSPTGQASYEQYF	-	TRBD1	TRBV7-9	TRBJ2-7
TGTGCCAGCAGCCTAAGGGGACTAGCTAGCACAGATACGCAGTATTTT	CASSLRGLASTDTQYF	-	TRBD2	TRBV28	TRBJ2-3
TGTGCCAGCTACGGGACAGGTCTGTCCATTCAGTACTTC	CASYGTGLSIQYF	-	TRBD1	TRBV28	TRBJ2-4
TGTGCCAGCACCTGGCAGGCGGGAGCTGGGGCCAACGTCCTGACTTTC	CASTWQAGAGANVLTF	once	TRBD2	TRBV2	TRBJ2-6
TGTGCCATCAGTGAGTCGATGGGGCAGCCAAGCACTGAAGCTTTCTTT	CAISESMGQPSTEAFF	-	-	TRBV10-3	TRBJ1-1
TGCGCCAGCAGCCAAGGGCCTAGCGGGGGCCTAGAGCAGTACTTC	CASSQGPSGGLEQYF	-	TRBD2	TRBV4-1	TRBJ2-7
TGTGCCACCAGTGTGGAGACTAGCGGCAAAGGGCAGTACTTC	CATSVETSGKGQYF	-	TRBD2	TRBV24-1	TRBJ2-7
TGCGCCAGCAGCCAGGTCGGCGGGGGGGTAGAGACCCAGTACTTC	CASSQVGGGVETQYF	-	TRBD2	TRBV4-1	TRBJ2-5
TGCGCCAGCAGCTCGACGACAGGGGTGGCTGAAGCTTTCTTT	CASSSTTGVAEAFF	-	TRBD1	TRBV5-1	TRBJ1-1
TGCGCCAGCAGTCAAACCCCAGGGGGCGCTTCTGAAGCTTTCTTT	CASSQTPGGASEAFF	-	TRBD1	TRBV5-1	TRBJ1-1
TGTGCCAGCAGTTTAGGGACAGGGCGATACGAGCAGTACTTC	CASSLGTGRYEQYF	-	TRBD1	TRBV28	TRBJ2-7
TGTGCCAGCAGCCCCGGGCTAGCGGGGGCCTACGAGCAGTACTTC	CASSPGLAGAYEQYF	-	TRBD2	TRBV3-1/TRBV3-2	TRBJ2-7
TGTGCCAGCAGCTTAACTAGCGGGGCATTCAATGAGCAGTTCTTC	CASSLTSGAFNEQFF	-	TRBD2	TRBV5-6	TRBJ2-1
TGTGCCTGGAGTGTACGGAATGAGCAGTTCTTC	CAWSVRNEQFF	few	-	TRBV30	TRBJ2-1
TGTGCCAGCCGCCCAGGGGAGAGCTCCTACGAGCAGTACTTC	CASRPGESSYEQYF	-	-	TRBV2	TRBJ2-7
TGTGCCAGCAGCATTCAAGGACAAGGAACTGAAGCTTTCTTT	CASSIQGQGTEAFF	few	-	TRBV7-2	TRBJ1-1
TGTGCCAGCATCGACCAGGATCAGCCCCAGCATTTT	CASIDQDQPQHF	-	-	TRBV21-1	TRBJ1-5
TGTGCCAGCGGGCGGGCCTCTAGCACAGATACGCAGTATTTT	CASGRASSTDTQYF	-	-	TRBV27	TRBJ2-3
TGCGCCAGCAGCCCCTACGGACAGGGCGACCGGGAGACCCAGTACTTC	CASSPYGQGDRETQYF	once	TRBD1	TRBV5-1	TRBJ2-5
TGTGCCAGCAGGGAGATCGACAGGGGCTATGGCTACACCTTC	CASREIDRGYGYTF	-	TRBD1	TRBV6-5	TRBJ1-2
TGTGCCAGCAGCTTAAGCAACAGGGGCGAAACTGAAGCTTTCTTT	CASSLSNRGETEAFF	-	TRBD1	TRBV7-8	TRBJ1-1
TGTGCCAGCAGTTTAGGGACTGGGAGGGGCAGGCAGCCCCAGCATTTT	CASSLGTGRGRQPQHF	-	-	TRBV6-6	TRBJ1-5
TGTGCCAGCTTTCATTCTCAGGGGGCGGGCTATGGCTACACCTTC	CASFHSQGAGYGYTF	-	TRBD1	TRBV6-5	TRBJ1-2
TGTGCCAGCAGCTTAGCGGTTAGCGTGACATCCTCCTACGAGCAGTACTTC	CASSLAVSVTSSYEQYF	-	-	TRBV7-2	TRBJ2-7
TGTGCCAGCAGCTTAACCGGGACTTCCTACGAGCAGTACTTC	CASSLTGTSYEQYF	few	-	TRBV7-2	TRBJ2-7
TGTGCCAGCAGCCAAGGGACAGGGGCGCTGGGTTTT	CASSQGTGALGF	once	TRBD1	TRBV12-3/TRBV12-4	TRBJ1-1
TGTGCCAGCTCACCACCGGGCAGCAGGGAGACCCAGTACTTC	CASSPPGSRETQYF	-	-	TRBV18	TRBJ2-5
TGTGCCAGCAGAGAGTCACAGGGGTTAGTGACTGAAGCTTTCTTT	CASRESQGLVTEAFF	few	TRBD1	TRBV6-5	TRBJ1-1
TGCGCCAGCAGCTTGGAAAGTAGCGGGAGTGGAGAGACCCAGTACTTC	CASSLESSGSGETQYF	-	TRBD2	TRBV5-1	TRBJ2-5
TGCAGCGGCAACCGGGACAGGACCTTGGGAAACACTGAAGCTTTCTTT	CSGNRDRTLGNTEAFF	-	TRBD1	TRBV29-1	TRBJ1-1
TGTGCCAGTAGTATAGATGGGGCTATCTATGGCTACACCTTC	CASSIDGAIYGYTF	few	-	TRBV19	TRBJ1-2
TGTGCCAGCAGCTTTCAGGGGCCCCAGTACTTC	CASSFQGPQYF	-	-	TRBV5-6	TRBJ2-5
TGTGCCAGCAGCCAAGAATATAGCGGGGGTTTAGATACGCAGTATTTT	CASSQEYSGGLDTQYF	-	TRBD2	TRBV4-2	TRBJ2-3
TGCGCCAGCAGCTTGGGCAGTTCAGAAGCTTTCTTT	CASSLGSSEAFF	-	-	TRBV5-1	TRBJ1-1
TGTGCCAGCAGCGCTACCCGGGAACAAAAGGGTGAGCAGTTCTTC	CASSATREQKGEQFF	-	-	TRBV6-5	TRBJ2-1
TGCGCCAGCAGCTTGGCCGGAGGTGAGCAGTTCTTC	CASSLAGGEQFF	-	-	TRBV5-1	TRBJ2-1
TGTGCCAGCTCGCAGACTTCAACAGGGTTTGGCTCCTACAATGAGCAGTTCTTC	CASSQTSTGFGSYNEQFF	-	-	TRBV18	TRBJ2-1
TGTGCCAGCAGCTTGGGAGTTTCGGCGGGGGGCGCAGATACGCAGTATTTT	CASSLGVSAGGADTQYF	-	TRBD2	TRBV7-6	TRBJ2-3
TGTGCCAGCAGACCCCCGGGACTAGCGGCAGATACGCAGTATTTT	CASRPPGLAADTQYF	-	TRBD2	TRBV6-5	TRBJ2-3
TGTGCCAGCAGTGAAGTCGGGACAGGGAGGTATAGGGGCAATCAGCCCCAGCATTTT	CASSEVGTGRYRGNQPQHF	-	TRBD1	TRBV6-1	TRBJ1-5
TGCGCCAGCAGCCCCTGGACTAGCGGGAAAGATGAGCAGTTCTTC	CASSPWTSGKDEQFF	-	TRBD2	TRBV4-1	TRBJ2-1
TGCGCCACCCACGCGACTAGCGGGGGGCTTCAAGATACGCAGTATTTT	CATHATSGGLQDTQYF	-	TRBD2	TRBV10-2	TRBJ2-3
TGTGCCAGCAGCGACACCCCGGGACAGTCGTATGGCTACACCTTC	CASSDTPGQSYGYTF	-	TRBD1	TRBV6-6	TRBJ1-2
TGTGCCAGCAGCTCGGGAGGGTGGGGCGAAAAACTGTTTTTT	CASSSGGWGEKLFF	once	-	TRBV11-2	TRBJ1-4
TGCGCCAGCAGCTTGGAACTAGCGGGAGAAAATGAGCAGTTCTTC	CASSLELAGENEQFF	few	TRBD2	TRBV5-1	TRBJ2-1
TGTGCCAGCAGTCACCTCAGACTCTATGGCTACACCTTC	CASSHLRLYGYTF	-	-	TRBV12-3/TRBV12-4	TRBJ1-2
TGTGCCAGCAGGGGGCAAGGGGTAGGGGCTTACGAGCAGTACTTC	CASRGQGVGAYEQYF	-	-	TRBV27	TRBJ2-7
TGTGCCAGCAGTTTCCCACTAGGTGCGGCTAAGACCCAGTACTTC	CASSFPLGAAKTQYF	-	-	TRBV5-6	TRBJ2-5